Listed below are T cell receptor beta chains from one sample, sequenced in a study of T cell responses to AZD1222 COVID-19 vaccine. Produced via immunoSEQ multiplex PCR; TCRdb's table is partial and in-frame only. This table has around 110,000 clones, approximately 84% appearing once. Specimen: peripheral blood, collected on day 0 of AZD1222 vaccination. The receptors derive from an adult in good health. CDR3s include the opening cysteine and the closing phenylalanine or tryptophan. D genes are given only for firm matches. Clone size is not always given. Where it is, it says once, few, many or a class for expanded clones.

TRBJ2-2 | TRBD1 | . | TRBV29-1 | TGCAGCGTAGGAATGGGACAGGGAACGAACACCGGGGAGCTGTTTTTT | CSVGMGQGTNTGELFF
TRBJ2-5 | TRBD2 | once | TRBV29-1 | TGCAGCGTTGGTAGACTAGCGATTCAAGAGACCCAGTACTTC | CSVGRLAIQETQYF
TRBJ1-2 | . | few | TRBV19 | TGTGCCAGTAGTATAGGAGCTCCCTGGCTTGGCTACACCTTC | CASSIGAPWLGYTF
TRBJ2-2 | . | . | TRBV18 | TGTGCCAGCTCACCACCCCAGGGGACCGGGGAGCTGTTTTTT | CASSPPQGTGELFF
TRBJ1-6 | TRBD1 | . | TRBV28 | TGTGCCAGCAGTCCCCCTTTGCGCGGGACAGGGGTCCGATGGTCGAATTCACCCCTCCACTTT | CASSPPLRGTGVRWSNSPLHF
TRBJ2-1 | TRBD2 | . | TRBV19 | TGTGCCAGTAGTCCCTGGGGGGGGTCCCACAATGAGCAGTTCTTC | CASSPWGGSHNEQFF
TRBJ1-1 | TRBD1 | . | TRBV4-1 | TGCGCCAGCAGCCAAGAAAGTTGGTTCGGGACAGTCAACACTGAAGCTTTCTTT | CASSQESWFGTVNTEAFF
TRBJ1-4 | . | . | TRBV5-5 | TGTGCCAGCAGCGGGGCCGAGGTACTTAATGAAAAACTGTTTTTT | CASSGAEVLNEKLFF
TRBJ1-1 | . | . | TRBV6-5 | TGTGCCAGCAGGGTGAACACTGAAGCTTTCTTT | CASRVNTEAFF
TRBJ1-2 | TRBD1 | . | TRBV28 | TGTGCCAGCAGCCCGGGACAGGTCCTTAACTATGGCTACACCTTC | CASSPGQVLNYGYTF
TRBJ1-2 | TRBD1 | . | TRBV19 | TGTGCCAGTACCCCAGACGGGACAGGGACCTATGGCTACACCTTC | CASTPDGTGTYGYTF
TRBJ1-5 | . | . | TRBV7-2 | TGTGCCAGCAGCGACGACAGCTACAATCAGCCCCAGCATTTT | CASSDDSYNQPQHF
TRBJ1-1 | . | . | TRBV5-1 | TGCGCCAGCAGCTCTCCCGCCCAGGGGACTGAAGCTTTCTTT | CASSSPAQGTEAFF
TRBJ1-4 | TRBD1 | . | TRBV24-1 | TGTGCCACCAGTGATTTCAACGCCGGGACAGGGCGTGAAAAACTGTTTTTT | CATSDFNAGTGREKLFF
TRBJ2-7 | TRBD1 | . | TRBV28 | TGTGCCAGCAGTTCCTGGACAGGGCGCCACGAGCAGTACTTC | CASSSWTGRHEQYF
TRBJ2-1 | . | . | TRBV3-1/TRBV3-2 | TGTGCCAGCAGCCCGGACCCGAGCTCCTACAATGAGCAGTTCTTC | CASSPDPSSYNEQFF
TRBJ2-3 | TRBD2 | . | TRBV15 | TGTGCCACCAGCAGAGATAGGCGGACTAGCGGGACCCGCAGCACAGATACGCAGTATTTT | CATSRDRRTSGTRSTDTQYF
TRBJ2-2 | TRBD2 | few | TRBV28 | TGTGCCAGCAGAACGACTAGCGGGACGAACACCGGGGAGCTGTTTTTT | CASRTTSGTNTGELFF
TRBJ1-6 | . | . | TRBV28 | TGTGCCAGCAGTTCAAATTCACCCCTCCACTTT | CASSSNSPLHF
TRBJ2-3 | . | once | TRBV11-3 | TGTGCCAGCAGCTCGCGACAAAACACAGATACGCAGTATTTT | CASSSRQNTDTQYF
TRBJ1-2 | TRBD1 | once | TRBV3-1/TRBV3-2 | TGTGCCAGCAGCCAAGACATCCGGAGACAGGGGGCCAGCGGCTATGGCTACACCTTC | CASSQDIRRQGASGYGYTF
TRBJ1-2 | TRBD1 | . | TRBV19 | TGTGCCAGTAGTACCGGGACAGGGGGCGCGAGGATCTATGGCTACACCTTC | CASSTGTGGARIYGYTF
TRBJ2-5 | TRBD2 | once | TRBV3-1/TRBV3-2 | TGTGCCAGCAGTACGTCTAGCGGGGGTTCGGAGACCCAGTACTTC | CASSTSSGGSETQYF
TRBJ1-5 | . | . | TRBV12-3/TRBV12-4 | TGTGCCAGCAGTCAGGGGAACAATCAGCCCCAGCATTTT | CASSQGNNQPQHF
TRBJ2-3 | TRBD1 | . | TRBV5-1 | TGCGCCAGCAGCTTGGGACAGGGCCAAGGTGGAGATACGCAGTATTTT | CASSLGQGQGGDTQYF
TRBJ1-5 | . | . | TRBV5-5 | TGTGCCAGCAGCTTTTTGGAATCCGTACAGCCCCAGCATTTT | CASSFLESVQPQHF
TRBJ1-1 | . | . | TRBV19 | TGTGCCAGTAGTATCCGGTATGAAGCTTTCTTT | CASSIRYEAFF